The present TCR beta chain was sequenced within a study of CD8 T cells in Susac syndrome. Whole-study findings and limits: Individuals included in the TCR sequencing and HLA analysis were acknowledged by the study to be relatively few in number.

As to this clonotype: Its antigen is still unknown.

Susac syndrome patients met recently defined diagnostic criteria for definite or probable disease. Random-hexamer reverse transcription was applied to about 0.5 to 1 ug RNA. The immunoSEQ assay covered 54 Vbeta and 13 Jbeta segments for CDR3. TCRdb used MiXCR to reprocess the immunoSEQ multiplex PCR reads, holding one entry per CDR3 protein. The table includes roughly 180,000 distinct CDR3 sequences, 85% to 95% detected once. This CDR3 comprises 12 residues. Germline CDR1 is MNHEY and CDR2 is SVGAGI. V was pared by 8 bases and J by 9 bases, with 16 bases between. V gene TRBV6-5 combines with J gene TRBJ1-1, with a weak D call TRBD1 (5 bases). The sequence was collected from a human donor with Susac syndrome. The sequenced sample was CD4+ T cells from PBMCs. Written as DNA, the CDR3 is TGTGCCAGCGGGTATCCGGGGCAGCAAGCTTTCTTT. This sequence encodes CASGYPGQQAFF.